The clone carrying this T cell receptor (beta chain) was counted at least ten times. As yet, its antigen is unknown. Sequencing libraries for TCR beta were prepared with iRepertoire HTBI primers and Arm-PCR of CDR3 regions. Per the original data handling: Spanning all samples, the identified segments comprised about 62 TRBV and some 14 TRBJ. One entry per CDR3 protein, called by TCRdb with MiXCR from the multiplex PCR reads. The V and J calls and clone size come from TCRdb's table, not from the authors' own analysis. The sample lists roughly 510,000 distinct CDR3 sequences, more than 15% occurring once. The data originate from a study of regulatory T cells in long-lasting Graves disease. Study in general: Patients newly diagnosed with Graves' had been on antithyroid drugs for under 3 months. Findings and caveats of the study: Limited sample numbers may have lowered accuracy.

Time point here: newly diagnosed GD, antithyroid drugs for less than 3 months. With RNA extracted from PBMCs as input, the TCR library was made. From germline, CDR1 is DFQATT and CDR2 SNEGSKA (reference sequence). The CDR3 is 14 residues long. Trimming took 3 bases from V and 2 from J; bases not matched to a gene: 3. These same data were also listed under a study on T cells in Graves' hyperthyroidism and ophthalmopathy. That publication notes: Diagnoses were established using clinical symptoms, serum thyroxine and TRAb, thyroid ultrasound and orbital computed tomography.

This clonotype was sampled from a man aged 18 to 29 with Graves disease. The chain employs TRBV20-1 and TRBJ2-3, with TRBD2 matching over 9 bases. This sample comprised peripheral blood mononuclear cells (PBMCs), obtained at new diagnosis, from a patient treated with antithyroid drugs. This CDR3 reads CSARIAGVTDTQYF. The CDR3 DNA sequence: TGCAGTGCTAGGATAGCGGGGGTCACAGATACGCAGTATTTT.